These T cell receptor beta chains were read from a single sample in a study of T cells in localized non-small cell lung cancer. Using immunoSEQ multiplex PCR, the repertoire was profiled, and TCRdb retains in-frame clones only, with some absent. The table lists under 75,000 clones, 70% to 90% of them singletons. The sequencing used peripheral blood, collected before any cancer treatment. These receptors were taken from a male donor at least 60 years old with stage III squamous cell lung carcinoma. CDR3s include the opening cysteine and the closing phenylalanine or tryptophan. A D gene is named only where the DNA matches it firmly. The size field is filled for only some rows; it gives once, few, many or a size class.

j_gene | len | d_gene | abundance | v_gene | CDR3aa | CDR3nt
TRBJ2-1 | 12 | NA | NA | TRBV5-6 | CASSLKDNEQFF | TGTGCCAGCAGCTTGAAGGACAATGAGCAGTTCTTC
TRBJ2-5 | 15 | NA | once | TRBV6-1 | CASSVGGGGRETQYF | TGTGCCAGCAGTGTCGGAGGGGGGGGGCGGGAGACCCAGTACTTC
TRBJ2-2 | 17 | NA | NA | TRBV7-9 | CASSPEQLGSNTGELFF | TGTGCCAGCAGCCCCGAACAATTGGGATCGAACACCGGGGAGCTGTTTTTT
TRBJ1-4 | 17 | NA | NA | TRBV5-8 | CASSLGHLTVGGEKLFF | TGTGCCAGCAGCTTAGGACACCTGACAGTGGGGGGTGAAAAACTGTTTTTT
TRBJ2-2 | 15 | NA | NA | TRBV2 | CASRGQGGNTGELFF | TGTGCCAGCAGGGGTCAGGGGGGGAACACCGGGGAGCTGTTTTTT
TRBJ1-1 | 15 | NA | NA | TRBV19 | CASSSTYVGNTEAFF | TGTGCCAGTAGTTCAACTTACGTGGGGAACACTGAAGCTTTCTTT
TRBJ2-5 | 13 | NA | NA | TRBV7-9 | CASSLVGGETQYF | TGTGCCAGCAGCTTAGTAGGAGGGGAGACCCAGTACTTC
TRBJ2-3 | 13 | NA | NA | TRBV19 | CASSSGPTDTQYF | TGTGCCAGTAGTAGCGGTCCGACAGATACGCAGTATTTT
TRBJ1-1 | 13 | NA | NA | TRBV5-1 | CASSLGGIPEAFF | TGCGCCAGCAGCTTAGGAGGAATCCCTGAAGCTTTCTTT
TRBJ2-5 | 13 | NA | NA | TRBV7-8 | CASSRTGRETQYF | TGTGCCAGCAGCCGAACAGGGAGAGAGACCCAGTACTTC
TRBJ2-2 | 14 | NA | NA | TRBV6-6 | CASSGTLNTGELFF | TGTGCCAGCTCCGGGACACTTAACACCGGGGAGCTGTTTTTT
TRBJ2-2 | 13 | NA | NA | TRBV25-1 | CASSGTYTGELFF | TGTGCCAGCAGTGGAACCTATACCGGGGAGCTGTTTTTT
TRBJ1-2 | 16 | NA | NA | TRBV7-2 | CASSLESLYRAYGYTF | TGTGCCAGCAGCCTCGAGTCCCTTTATCGCGCCTATGGCTACACCTTC
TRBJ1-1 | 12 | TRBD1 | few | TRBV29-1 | CSGRTGGTEAFF | TGCAGCGGGAGGACAGGGGGCACTGAAGCTTTCTTT
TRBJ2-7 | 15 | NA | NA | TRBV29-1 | CSVEGTGVSGHEQYF | TGCAGCGTCGAGGGGACCGGGGTAAGTGGCCACGAGCAGTACTTC
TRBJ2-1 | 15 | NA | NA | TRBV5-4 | CASSIGTVSYNEQFF | TGTGCCAGCAGCATAGGGACGGTCTCCTACAATGAGCAGTTCTTC
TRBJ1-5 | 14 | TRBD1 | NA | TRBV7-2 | CASSPTGGNQPQHF | TGTGCCAGCAGCCCTACAGGGGGCAATCAGCCCCAGCATTTT
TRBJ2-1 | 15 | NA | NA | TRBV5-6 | CASSLGRSPYNEQFF | TGTGCCAGCAGCTTGGGACGGTCCCCGTACAATGAGCAGTTCTTC
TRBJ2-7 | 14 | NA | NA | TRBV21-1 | CASPQVRDSYEQYF | TGTGCCAGCCCCCAAGTGAGAGACTCCTACGAGCAGTACTTC
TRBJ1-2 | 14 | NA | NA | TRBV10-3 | CAISESTASYGYTF | TGTGCCATCAGTGAGTCAACAGCCTCTTATGGCTACACCTTC
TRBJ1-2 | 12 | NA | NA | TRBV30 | CAGKSGGRGYTF | TGTGCCGGGAAAAGTGGTGGGAGAGGCTACACCTTC
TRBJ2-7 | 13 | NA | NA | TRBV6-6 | CASSQISSYEQYF | TGTGCCAGCAGTCAAATCTCAAGTTACGAGCAGTACTTC
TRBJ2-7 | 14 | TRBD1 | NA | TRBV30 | CAWSPGQGYHEQYF | TGTGCCTGGAGCCCGGGACAGGGTTACCACGAGCAGTACTTC
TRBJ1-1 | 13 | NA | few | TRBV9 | CASSVGMNTEAFF | TGTGCCAGCAGCGTTGGGATGAACACTGAAGCTTTCTTT
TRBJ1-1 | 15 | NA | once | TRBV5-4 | CASSLLGGRDTEAFF | TGTGCCAGCAGCTTGTTGGGGGGCCGGGACACTGAAGCTTTCTTT
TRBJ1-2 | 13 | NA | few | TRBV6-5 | CASSPDGFYGYTF | TGTGCCAGCAGCCCTGACGGCTTCTATGGCTACACCTTC
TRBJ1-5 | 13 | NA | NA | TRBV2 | CASSVSLGQPQHF | TGTGCCAGCAGTGTATCCCTAGGCCAGCCCCAGCATTTT
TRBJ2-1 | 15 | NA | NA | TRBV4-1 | CASSLGVSSGDEQFF | TGCGCCAGCAGCCTCGGGGTCTCCTCCGGCGATGAGCAGTTCTTC
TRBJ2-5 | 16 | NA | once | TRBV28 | CASSTYRTAPQETQYF | TGTGCCAGCAGCACATATAGGACGGCACCGCAAGAGACCCAGTACTTC
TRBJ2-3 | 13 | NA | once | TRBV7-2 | CASSLDRTDTQYF | TGTGCCAGCAGCCTGGACCGCACAGATACGCAGTATTTT
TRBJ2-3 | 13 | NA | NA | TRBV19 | CASSQDSPDTQYF | TGTGCCAGTAGTCAGGACAGCCCAGATACGCAGTATTTT